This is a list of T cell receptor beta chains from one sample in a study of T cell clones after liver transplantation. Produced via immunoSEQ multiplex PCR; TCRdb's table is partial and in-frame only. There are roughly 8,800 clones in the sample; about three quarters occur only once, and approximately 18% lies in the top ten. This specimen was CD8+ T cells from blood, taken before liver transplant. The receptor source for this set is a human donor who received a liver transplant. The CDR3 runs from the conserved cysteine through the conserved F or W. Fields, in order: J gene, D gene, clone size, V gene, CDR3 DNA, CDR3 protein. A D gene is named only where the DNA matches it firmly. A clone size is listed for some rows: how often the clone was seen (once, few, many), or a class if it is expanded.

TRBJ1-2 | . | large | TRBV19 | TGTGCCAGTAGTAGGGTCTCGGGACAAATAAATGATGGCTACACCTTC | CASSRVSGQINDGYTF
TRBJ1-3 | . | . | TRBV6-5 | TGTGCCAGCAGTTACCGGCAGAACTCTGGAAACACCATATATTTT | CASSYRQNSGNTIYF
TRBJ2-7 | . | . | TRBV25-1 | TGTGCCAGCAGTCCCGGACAGATGGGGTATGGCGAGCAGTACTTC | CASSPGQMGYGEQYF
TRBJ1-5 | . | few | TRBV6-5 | TGTGCCAGCAGTTACTCAAGTAATCAGCCCCAGCATTTT | CASSYSSNQPQHF
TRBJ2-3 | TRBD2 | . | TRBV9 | TGTGCCAGCAGCGTAGAAGGAGGGAGCGGGACTAGCGGAGTTGCAGATACGCAGTATTTT | CASSVEGGSGTSGVADTQYF
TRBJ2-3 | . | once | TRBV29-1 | TGCAGCGTTGAAGGAGCAGGGTCGAGCACAGATACGCAGTATTTT | CSVEGAGSSTDTQYF
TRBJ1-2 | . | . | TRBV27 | TGTGCCAGCAGTTCGCCAGGGCAAGGGTATGGCTACACCTTC | CASSSPGQGYGYTF
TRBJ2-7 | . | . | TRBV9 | TGTGCCAGCAGCGTAGATTATGGGCCCTACGAGCAGTACTTC | CASSVDYGPYEQYF
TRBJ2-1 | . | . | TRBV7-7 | TGTGCCAGCAGCTCGGGGGATCCCAATGAGCAGTTCTTC | CASSSGDPNEQFF
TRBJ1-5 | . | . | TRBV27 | TGTGCCAGCAGTATATCCTCCAATCAGCCCCAGCATTTT | CASSISSNQPQHF
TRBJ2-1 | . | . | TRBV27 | TGTGCCAGCAGTTTAGCCGGCAATGAGCAGTTCTTC | CASSLAGNEQFF
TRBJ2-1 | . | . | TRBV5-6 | TGTGCCAGCAGCTTGCTTCAGGGGATCATATACAATGAGCAGTTCTTC | CASSLLQGIIYNEQFF
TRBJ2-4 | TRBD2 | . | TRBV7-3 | TGTGCCAGCAGCTTAATAGCGGCCCAGCGGGGGGGAAACATTCAGTACTTC | CASSLIAAQRGGNIQYF
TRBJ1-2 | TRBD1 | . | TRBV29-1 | TGCAGCGGGAGGACAGGGGGCACCTATGGCTACACCTTC | CSGRTGGTYGYTF
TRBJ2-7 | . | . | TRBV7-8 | TGTGCCAGCAGCCTCAACTACGAGCAGTACTTC | CASSLNYEQYF